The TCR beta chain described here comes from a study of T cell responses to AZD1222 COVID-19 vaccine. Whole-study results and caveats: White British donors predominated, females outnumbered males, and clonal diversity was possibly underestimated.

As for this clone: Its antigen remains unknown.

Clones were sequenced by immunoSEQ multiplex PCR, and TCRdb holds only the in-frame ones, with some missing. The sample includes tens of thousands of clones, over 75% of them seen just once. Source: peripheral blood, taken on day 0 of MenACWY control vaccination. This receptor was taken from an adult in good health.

The DNA for the CDR3 is TGTGCCAGCAGCCAAGCCCTTGACAGGGGATCACCCCTCCACTTT. It translates to CASSQALDRGSPLHF. The gene calls are TRBV14 and TRBJ1-6, with 8 bases matching TRBD1. V dropped 1 base and J dropped 10; count of bases not matched to a gene: 6. CDR3 length equals 15 residues. Germline lookup yields CDR1 SGHDN and CDR2 FVKESK.